The TCR beta chain under discussion was sequenced for a study of T cell changes during pregnancy in multiple sclerosis. This clone has just a few counts. Profiling relied on immunoSEQ multiplex PCR, and the TCRdb table lists in-frame clones only, not all of them. The table lists fewer than 90,000 clones, over 85% of them singletons. Material: peripheral blood, obtained in the third trimester of pregnancy. The TCR sequence derives from a female donor in good health, enrolled as a control in a pregnancy study.

In DNA, the CDR3 is TGTGCCTGGAGGTCAGGGGGTAATGAAAAACTGTTTTTT. It translates to CAWRSGGNEKLFF. This chain connects TRBV30 to TRBJ1-4; 7 bases fit TRBD1. The CDR3 length is 13 residues. With 3 bases clipped from V and 4 bases from J, the junction kept 2 bases outside the gene matches. CDR1 and CDR2 (germline): GTSNPN, SVGIG (reference sequence).